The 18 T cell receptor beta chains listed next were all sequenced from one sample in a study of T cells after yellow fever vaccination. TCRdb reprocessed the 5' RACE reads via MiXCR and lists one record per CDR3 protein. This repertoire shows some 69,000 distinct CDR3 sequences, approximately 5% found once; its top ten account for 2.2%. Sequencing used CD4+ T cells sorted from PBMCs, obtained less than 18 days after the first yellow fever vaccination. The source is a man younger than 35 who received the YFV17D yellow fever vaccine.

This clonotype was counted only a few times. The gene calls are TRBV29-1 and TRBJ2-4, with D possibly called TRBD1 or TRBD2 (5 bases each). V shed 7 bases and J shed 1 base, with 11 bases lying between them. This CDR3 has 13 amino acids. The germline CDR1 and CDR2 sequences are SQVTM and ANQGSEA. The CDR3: CSAKWGAKNIQYF. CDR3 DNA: TGCAGCGCTAAATGGGGGGCCAAAAACATTCAGTACTTC.

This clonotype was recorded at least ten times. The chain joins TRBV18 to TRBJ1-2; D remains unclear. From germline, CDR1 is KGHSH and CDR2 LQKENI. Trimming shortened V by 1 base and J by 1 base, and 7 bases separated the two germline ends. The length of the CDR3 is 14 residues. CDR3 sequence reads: CASSPQDLNYGYTF. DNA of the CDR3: TGTGCCAGCTCACCACAGGACCTTAACTATGGCTACACCTTC.

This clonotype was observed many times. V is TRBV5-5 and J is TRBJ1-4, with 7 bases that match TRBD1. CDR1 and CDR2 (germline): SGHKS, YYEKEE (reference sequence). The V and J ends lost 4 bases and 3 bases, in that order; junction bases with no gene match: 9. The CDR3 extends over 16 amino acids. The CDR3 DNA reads TGTGCCAGCAGCCAGGGGGGTCTATATTCTAATGAAAAACTGTTTTTT. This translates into CASSQGGLYSNEKLFF.

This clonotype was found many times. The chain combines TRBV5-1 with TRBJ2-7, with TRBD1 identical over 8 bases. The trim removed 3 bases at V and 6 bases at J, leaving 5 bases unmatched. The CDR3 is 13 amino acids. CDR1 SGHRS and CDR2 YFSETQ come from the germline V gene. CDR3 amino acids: CASSYAGGFEQYF. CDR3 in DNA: TGCGCCAGCAGCTATGCAGGGGGCTTCGAGCAGTACTTC.

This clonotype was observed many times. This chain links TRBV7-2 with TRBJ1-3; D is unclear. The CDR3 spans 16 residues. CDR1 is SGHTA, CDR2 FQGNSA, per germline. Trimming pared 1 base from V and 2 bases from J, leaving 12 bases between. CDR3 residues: CASSLVQQLAGNTIYF. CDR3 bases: TGTGCCAGCAGCTTAGTCCAACAATTAGCTGGAAACACCATATATTTT.

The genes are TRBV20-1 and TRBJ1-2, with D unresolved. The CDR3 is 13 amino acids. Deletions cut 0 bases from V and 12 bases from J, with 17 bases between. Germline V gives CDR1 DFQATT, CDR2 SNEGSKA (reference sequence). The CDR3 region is CSARETPAGLNTF. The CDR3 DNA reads TGCAGTGCTAGAGAGACACCCGCGGGGTTAAACACCTTC.

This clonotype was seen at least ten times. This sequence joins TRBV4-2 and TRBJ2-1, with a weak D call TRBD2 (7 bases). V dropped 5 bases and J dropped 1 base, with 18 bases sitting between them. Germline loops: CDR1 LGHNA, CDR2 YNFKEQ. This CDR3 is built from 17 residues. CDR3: CASSIPRGGASYNEQFF. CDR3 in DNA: TGTGCCAGCAGCATCCCCCGAGGGGGGGCTTCCTACAATGAGCAGTTCTTC.

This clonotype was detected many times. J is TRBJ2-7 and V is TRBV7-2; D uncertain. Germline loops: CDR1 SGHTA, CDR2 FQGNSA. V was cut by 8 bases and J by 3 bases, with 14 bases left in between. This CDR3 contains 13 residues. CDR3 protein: CASRSGRGYEQYF. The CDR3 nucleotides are TGTGCCAGCCGCTCCGGGCGCGGCTACGAGCAGTACTTC.

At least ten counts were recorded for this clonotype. CDR3 amino acids: CSARAGSGDYEQYV. The CDR3 DNA follows: TGCAGTGCTAGAGCGGGGTCAGGGGACTACGAGCAGTACGTC. The rearrangement links TRBV20-1 to TRBJ2-7; maybe TRBD1 (6 bases). CDR1 is DFQATT and CDR2 is SNEGSKA in the germline V gene (reference sequence). V gave up 1 base and J gave up 3 bases, with 13 bases separating them. CDR3 length: 14 amino acids.

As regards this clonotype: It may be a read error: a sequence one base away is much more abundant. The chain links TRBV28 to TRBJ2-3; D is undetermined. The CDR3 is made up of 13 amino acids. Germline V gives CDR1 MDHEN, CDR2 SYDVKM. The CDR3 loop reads CASTPPGRDTRYF. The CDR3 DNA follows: TGTGCCAGCACCCCACCGGGCCGAGATACGCGGTATTTT.

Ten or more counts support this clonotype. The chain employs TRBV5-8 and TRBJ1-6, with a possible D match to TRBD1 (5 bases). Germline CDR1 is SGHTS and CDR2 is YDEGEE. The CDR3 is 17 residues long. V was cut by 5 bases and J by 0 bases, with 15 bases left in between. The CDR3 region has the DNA TGTGCCAGCAGTTCAATGACAGTCACCTCCTATAATTCACCCCTCCACTTT. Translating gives CASSSMTVTSYNSPLHF.

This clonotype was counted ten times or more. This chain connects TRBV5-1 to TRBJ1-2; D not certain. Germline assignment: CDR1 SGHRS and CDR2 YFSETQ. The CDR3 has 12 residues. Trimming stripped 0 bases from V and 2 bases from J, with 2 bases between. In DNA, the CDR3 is TGCGCCAGCAGCTTGGCCAACTATGGCTACACCTTC. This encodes CASSLANYGYTF.

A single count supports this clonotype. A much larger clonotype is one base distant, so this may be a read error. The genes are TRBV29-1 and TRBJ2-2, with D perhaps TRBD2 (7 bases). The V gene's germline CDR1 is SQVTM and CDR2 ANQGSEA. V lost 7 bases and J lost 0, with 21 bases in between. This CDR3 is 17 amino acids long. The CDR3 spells CSARTTIGGPNTGELFF. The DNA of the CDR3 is TGCAGCGCCCGGACGACTATCGGGGGGCCGAACACCGGGGAGCTGTTTTTT.

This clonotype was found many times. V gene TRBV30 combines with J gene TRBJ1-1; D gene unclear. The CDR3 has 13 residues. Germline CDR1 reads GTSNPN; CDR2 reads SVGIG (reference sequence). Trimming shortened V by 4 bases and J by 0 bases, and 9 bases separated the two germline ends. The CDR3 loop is CAWIAELNTEAFF. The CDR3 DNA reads TGTGCCTGGATTGCAGAATTGAACACTGAAGCTTTCTTT. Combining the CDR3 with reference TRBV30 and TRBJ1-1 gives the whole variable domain SQTIHQWPATLVQPVGSPLSLECTVEGTSNPNLYWYRQAAGRGLQLLFYSVGIGQISSEVPQNLSASRPQDRQFILSSKKLLLSDSGFYLCAWIAELNTEAFFGQGTRLTVV.

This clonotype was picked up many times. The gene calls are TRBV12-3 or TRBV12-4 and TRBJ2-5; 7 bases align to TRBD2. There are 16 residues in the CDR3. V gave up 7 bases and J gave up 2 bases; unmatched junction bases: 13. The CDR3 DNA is TGTGCCAGCACCGAGCGGGACGGGAGATCTCAAGAGACCCAGTACTTC. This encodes CASTERDGRSQETQYF.

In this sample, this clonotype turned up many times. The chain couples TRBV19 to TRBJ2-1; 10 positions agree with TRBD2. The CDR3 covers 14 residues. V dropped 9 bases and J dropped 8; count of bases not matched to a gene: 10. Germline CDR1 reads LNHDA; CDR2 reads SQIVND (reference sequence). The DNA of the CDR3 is TGTGCCAGCGAAGCGGGACTAGCGTCCCATGAGCAGTTCTTC. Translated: CASEAGLASHEQFF.

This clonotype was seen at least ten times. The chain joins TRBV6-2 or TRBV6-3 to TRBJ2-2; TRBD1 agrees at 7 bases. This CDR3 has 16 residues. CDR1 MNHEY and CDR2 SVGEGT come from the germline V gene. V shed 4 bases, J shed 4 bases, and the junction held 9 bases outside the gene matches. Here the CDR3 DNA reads TGTGCCAGCAGTTTCAAAGTCGGGACAGCCACCGGGGAGCTGTTTTTT. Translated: CASSFKVGTATGELFF.

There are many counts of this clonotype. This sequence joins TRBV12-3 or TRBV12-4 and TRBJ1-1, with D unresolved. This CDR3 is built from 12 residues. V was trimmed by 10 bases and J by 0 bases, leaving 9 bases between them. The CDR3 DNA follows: TGTGCCACCGGCGTTCTGAACACTGAAGCTTTCTTT. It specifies CATGVLNTEAFF.